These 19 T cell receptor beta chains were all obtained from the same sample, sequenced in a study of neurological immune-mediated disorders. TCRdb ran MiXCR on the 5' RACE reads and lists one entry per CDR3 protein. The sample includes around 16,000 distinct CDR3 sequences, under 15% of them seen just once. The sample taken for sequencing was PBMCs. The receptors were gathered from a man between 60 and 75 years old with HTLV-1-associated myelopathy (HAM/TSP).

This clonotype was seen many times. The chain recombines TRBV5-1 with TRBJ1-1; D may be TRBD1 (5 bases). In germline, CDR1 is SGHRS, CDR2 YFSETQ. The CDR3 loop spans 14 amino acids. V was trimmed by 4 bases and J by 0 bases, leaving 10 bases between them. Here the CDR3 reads CASSRQSLNTEAFF. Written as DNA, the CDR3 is TGCGCCAGCAGCCGACAGAGCTTGAACACTGAAGCTTTCTTT. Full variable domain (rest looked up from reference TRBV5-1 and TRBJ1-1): KAGVTQTPRYLIKTRGQQVTLSCSPISGHRSVSWYQQTPGQGLQFLFEYFSETQRNKGNFPGRFSGRQFSNSRSEMNVSTLELGDSALYLCASSRQSLNTEAFFGQGTRLTVV.

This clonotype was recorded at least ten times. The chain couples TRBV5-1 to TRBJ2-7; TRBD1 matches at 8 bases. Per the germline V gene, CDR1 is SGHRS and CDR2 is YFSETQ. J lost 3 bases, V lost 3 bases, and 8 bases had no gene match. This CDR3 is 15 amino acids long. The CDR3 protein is CASSSLGTGLYEQYF. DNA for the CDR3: TGCGCCAGCAGCTCATTGGGGACAGGACTCTACGAGCAGTACTTC.

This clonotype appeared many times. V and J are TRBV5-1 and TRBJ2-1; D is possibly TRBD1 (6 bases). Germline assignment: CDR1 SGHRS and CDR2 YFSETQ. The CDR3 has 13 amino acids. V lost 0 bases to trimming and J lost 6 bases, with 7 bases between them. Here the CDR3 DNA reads TGCGCCAGCAGCTTGGACAGGGCCAATGAGCAGTTCTTC. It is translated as CASSLDRANEQFF.

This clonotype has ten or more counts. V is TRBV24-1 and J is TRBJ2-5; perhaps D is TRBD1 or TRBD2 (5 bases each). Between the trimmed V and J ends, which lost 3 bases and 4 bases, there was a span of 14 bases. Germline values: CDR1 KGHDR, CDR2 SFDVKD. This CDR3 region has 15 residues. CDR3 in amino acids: CATSDPQPGTETQYF. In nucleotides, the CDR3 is TGTGCCACCAGTGATCCCCAACCCGGGACAGAGACCCAGTACTTC.

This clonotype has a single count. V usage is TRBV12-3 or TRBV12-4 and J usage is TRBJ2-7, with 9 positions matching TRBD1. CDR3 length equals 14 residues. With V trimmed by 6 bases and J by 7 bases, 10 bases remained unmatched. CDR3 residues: CASRSSGQGSEQYF. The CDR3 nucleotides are TGTGCCAGCAGGTCCTCGGGACAGGGAAGTGAGCAGTACTTC.

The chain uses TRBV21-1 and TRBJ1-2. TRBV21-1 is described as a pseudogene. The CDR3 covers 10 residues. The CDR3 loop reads CQVEVYGYTF. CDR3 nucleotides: TGCCAGGTGGAGGTTTATGGCTACACCTTC.

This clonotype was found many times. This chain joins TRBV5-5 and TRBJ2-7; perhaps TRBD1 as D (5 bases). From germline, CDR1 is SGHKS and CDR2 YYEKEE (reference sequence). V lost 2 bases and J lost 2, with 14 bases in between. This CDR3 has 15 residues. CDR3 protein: CASSFAADTPYEQYF. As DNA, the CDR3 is TGTGCCAGCAGCTTCGCGGCGGACACCCCCTACGAGCAGTACTTC.

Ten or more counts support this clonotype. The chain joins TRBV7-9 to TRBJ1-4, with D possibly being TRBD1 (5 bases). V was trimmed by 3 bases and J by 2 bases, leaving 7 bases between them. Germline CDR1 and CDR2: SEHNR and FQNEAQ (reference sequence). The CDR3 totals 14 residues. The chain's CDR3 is CASSFRQTNEKLFF. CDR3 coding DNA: TGTGCCAGCAGCTTTAGACAGACTAATGAAAAACTGTTTTTT.

CDR3 in amino acids: CASSSGTSGETQYF. Here the CDR3 DNA reads TGCGCCAGCAGTTCCGGGACTAGCGGAGAGACCCAGTACTTC. This sequence joins TRBV5-1 and TRBJ2-5, with 11 positions matching TRBD2. The CDR3 spans 14 residues. The J segment lost 4 bases and the V segment lost 5 bases, leaving 4 bases of the junction unmatched. Germline V CDR1 and CDR2: SGHRS, YFSETQ.

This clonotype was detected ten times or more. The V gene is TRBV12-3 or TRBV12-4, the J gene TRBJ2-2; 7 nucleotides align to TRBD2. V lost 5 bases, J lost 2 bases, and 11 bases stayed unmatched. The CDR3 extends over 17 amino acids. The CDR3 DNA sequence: TGTGCCAGCAGTAACGCCCGCGGACTAGTAAACACCGGGGAGCTGTTTTTT. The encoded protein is CASSNARGLVNTGELFF.

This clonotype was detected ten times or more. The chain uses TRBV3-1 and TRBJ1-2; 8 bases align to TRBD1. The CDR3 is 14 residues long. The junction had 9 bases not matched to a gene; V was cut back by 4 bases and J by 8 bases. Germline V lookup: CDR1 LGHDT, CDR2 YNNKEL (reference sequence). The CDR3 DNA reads TGTGCCAGCAGCCCGCGGGACAGGCCCGTGGGCTACACCTTC. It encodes CASSPRDRPVGYTF.

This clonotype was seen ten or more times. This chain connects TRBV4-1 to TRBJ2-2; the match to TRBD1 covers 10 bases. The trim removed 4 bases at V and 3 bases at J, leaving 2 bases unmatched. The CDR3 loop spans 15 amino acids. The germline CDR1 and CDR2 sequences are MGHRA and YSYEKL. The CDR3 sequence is CASSRGQGYTGELFF. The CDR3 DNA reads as TGCGCCAGCAGCCGGGGACAGGGGTACACCGGGGAGCTGTTTTTT.

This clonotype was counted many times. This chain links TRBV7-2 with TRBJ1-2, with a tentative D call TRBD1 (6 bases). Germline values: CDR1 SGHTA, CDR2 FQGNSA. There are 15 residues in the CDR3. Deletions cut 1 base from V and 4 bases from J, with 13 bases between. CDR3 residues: CASSLGGGGSYGYTF. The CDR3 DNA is TGTGCCAGCAGCTTAGGAGGAGGGGGTTCCTATGGCTACACCTTC.

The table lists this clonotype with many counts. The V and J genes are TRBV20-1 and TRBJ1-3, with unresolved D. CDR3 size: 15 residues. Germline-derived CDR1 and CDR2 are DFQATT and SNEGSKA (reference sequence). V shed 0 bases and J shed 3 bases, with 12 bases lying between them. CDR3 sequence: CSARDPTDFGNTIYF. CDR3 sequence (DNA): TGCAGTGCTAGAGATCCCACAGACTTTGGAAACACCATATATTTT.

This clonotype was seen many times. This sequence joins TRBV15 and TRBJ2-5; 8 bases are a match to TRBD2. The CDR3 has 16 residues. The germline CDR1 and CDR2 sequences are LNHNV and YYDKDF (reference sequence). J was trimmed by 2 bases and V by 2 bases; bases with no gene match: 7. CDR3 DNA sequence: TGTGCCACCAGCAGACCATCCGGGGGGGGTCAAGAGACCCAGTACTTC. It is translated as CATSRPSGGGQETQYF.

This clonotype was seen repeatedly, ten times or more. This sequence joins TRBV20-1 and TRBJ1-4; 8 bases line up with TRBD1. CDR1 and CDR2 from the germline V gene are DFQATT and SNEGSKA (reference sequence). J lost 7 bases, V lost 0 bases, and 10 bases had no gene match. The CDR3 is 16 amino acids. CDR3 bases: TGCAGTGCTAGAGAAACAGGGGGGAGGTTACGTGAAAAACTGTTTTTT. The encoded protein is CSARETGGRLREKLFF.

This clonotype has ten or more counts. CDR3 bases: TGCGCCAGCAGCCTGAGGGGGCCCGCCGATGAAAAACTGTTTTTT. Amino acid sequence: CASSLRGPADEKLFF. J is TRBJ1-4 and V is TRBV5-1; 7 bases are a match to TRBD1. This CDR3 comprises 15 residues. V gave up 4 bases and J gave up 6 bases; unmatched junction bases: 9. Germline CDR1 reads SGHRS; CDR2 reads YFSETQ. Full variable domain (remainder filled in from reference TRBV5-1 and TRBJ1-4): KAGVTQTPRYLIKTRGQQVTLSCSPISGHRSVSWYQQTPGQGLQFLFEYFSETQRNKGNFPGRFSGRQFSNSRSEMNVSTLELGDSALYLCASSLRGPADEKLFFGSGTQLSVL.

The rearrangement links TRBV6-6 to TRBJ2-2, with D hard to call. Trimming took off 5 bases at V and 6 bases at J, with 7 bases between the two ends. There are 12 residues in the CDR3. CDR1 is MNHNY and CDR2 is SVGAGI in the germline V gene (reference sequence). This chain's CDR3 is CASSMAPGELFF. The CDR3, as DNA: TGTGCCAGCAGTATGGCTCCCGGGGAGCTGTTTTTT.

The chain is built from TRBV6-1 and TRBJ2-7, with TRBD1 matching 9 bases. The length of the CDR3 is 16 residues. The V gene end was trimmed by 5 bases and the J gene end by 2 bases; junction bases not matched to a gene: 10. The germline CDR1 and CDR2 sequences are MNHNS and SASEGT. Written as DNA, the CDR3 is TGTGCCAGCAGTCCTATGGGGACAGGGATTCCCTACGAGCAGTACTTC. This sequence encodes CASSPMGTGIPYEQYF.